These 6 T cell receptor beta chains share one sample of origin, sequenced in a study of blood T cell repertoires in COVID-19. Profiled with immunoSEQ multiplex PCR; TCRdb holds only in-frame clones, not every one. Among approximately 120,000 clones, roughly 88% were seen once, and the ten largest hold 7.5% to 8%. Sequenced input: peripheral blood. These receptors all stem from a man between 45 and 60 years old with acute or convalescent COVID-19.

The chain uses TRBV27 and TRBJ2-2, with 7 nucleotides matching TRBD1. Germline assignment: CDR1 MNHEY and CDR2 SMNVEV (reference sequence). CDR3 length equals 16 residues. The V gene end was trimmed by 3 bases and the J gene end by 5 bases; junction bases not matched to a gene: 9. CDR3 in DNA: TGTGCCAGCAGTTTGAGGCGAGACAGGGATACCGGGGAGCTGTTTTTT. Its translation: CASSLRRDRDTGELFF.

The CDR3 DNA reads as TGCGCCAGCAGCCCCGTGGGGACAGAGAACACTGAAGCTTTCTTT. Amino acids: CASSPVGTENTEAFF. The J gene is TRBJ1-1, the V gene TRBV5-1, with 7 bases aligning to TRBD1. V lost 4 bases to trimming and J lost 1 base; unmatched junction nucleotides: 7. Per the germline V gene, CDR1 is SGHRS and CDR2 is YFSETQ. The CDR3 is 15 amino acids.

The chain uses TRBV3-1 (or the pseudogene TRBV3-2) and TRBJ2-1, with 11 bases lining up with TRBD2. This CDR3 has 18 amino acids. J lost 8 bases, V lost 2 bases, and 14 bases had no gene match. CDR1 and CDR2 (germline): LGHDT, YNNKEL (reference sequence). CDR3 in amino acids: CASSQSFPRSGRADEQFF. In DNA, the CDR3 is TGTGCCAGCAGCCAATCCTTCCCCCGTAGCGGGAGGGCTGATGAGCAGTTCTTC.

This sequence joins TRBV6-5 and TRBJ2-3; 11 bases fit TRBD1. The J segment lost 5 bases and the V segment lost 6 bases, leaving 4 bases of the junction unmatched. The V gene's germline CDR1 is MNHEY and CDR2 SVGAGI. The CDR3 consists of 14 residues. The CDR3 region is CASSRTGGLDTQYF. CDR3 in DNA: TGTGCCAGCAGCCGGACAGGGGGCTTAGATACGCAGTATTTT.

The table lists this clone with a count of one. This chain uses TRBV11-2 with TRBJ1-1, with TRBD1 identical over 7 bases. V trimming: 1 base; J trimming: 4 bases; junction bases outside the gene matches: 3. This CDR3 comprises 14 residues. Germline V lookup: CDR1 SGHAT, CDR2 FQNNGV. The CDR3 protein is CASSLAQGSTEAFF. The CDR3 nucleotides read TGTGCCAGCAGCTTAGCACAGGGGAGCACTGAAGCTTTCTTT.

This chain links TRBV6-5 with TRBJ2-1; D possibly corresponds to TRBD1 (5 bases). V was cut by 2 bases and J by 4 bases, with 12 bases left in between. This CDR3 is 15 amino acids long. The germline CDR1 and CDR2 sequences are MNHEY and SVGAGI. In DNA, the CDR3 is TGTGCCAGCAGTTACGCGACAGAAGGATACAATGAGCAGTTCTTC. Residues: CASSYATEGYNEQFF.